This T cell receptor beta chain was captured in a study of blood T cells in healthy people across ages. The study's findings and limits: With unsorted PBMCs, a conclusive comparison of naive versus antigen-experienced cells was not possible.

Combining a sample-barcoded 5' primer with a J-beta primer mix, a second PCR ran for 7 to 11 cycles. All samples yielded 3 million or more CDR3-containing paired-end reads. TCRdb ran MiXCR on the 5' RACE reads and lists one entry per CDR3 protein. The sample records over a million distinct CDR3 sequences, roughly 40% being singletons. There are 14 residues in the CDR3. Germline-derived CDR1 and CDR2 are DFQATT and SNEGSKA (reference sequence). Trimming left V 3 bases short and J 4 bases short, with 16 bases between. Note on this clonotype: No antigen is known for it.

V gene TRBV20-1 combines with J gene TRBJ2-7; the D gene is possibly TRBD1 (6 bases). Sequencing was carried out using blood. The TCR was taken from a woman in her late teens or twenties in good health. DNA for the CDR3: TGCAGTGCTAGTATCCAGACAGGTGATTACGAGCAGTACTTC. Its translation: CSASIQTGDYEQYF.